The rows below give T cell receptor beta chains drawn from one sample of a study of radiation and T cells in renal cell carcinoma. Sequencing used immunoSEQ multiplex PCR; TCRdb keeps in-frame clones, though not all of them. The data hold 87,000 or so clones, with around nine tenths observed a single time. The sequenced sample was blood, obtained from a patient whose treatment included radiotherapy and nephrectomy. The receptors were sampled from a middle-aged man with renal cell carcinoma. CDR3s include the opening cysteine and the closing phenylalanine or tryptophan. A D gene is named only where the DNA matches it firmly. Clone sizes are given selectively: once, few, many, or a class where the clone is expanded.

V gene: TRBV6-1; D gene: TRBD1; clone size: .; J gene: TRBJ1-2; CDR3 protein: CASRGDRAPVDGYTF; CDR3 DNA: TGTGCCAGCAGGGGAGACAGGGCCCCAGTCGATGGCTACACCTTC
V gene: TRBV13; D gene: TRBD1; clone size: .; J gene: TRBJ1-6; CDR3 protein: CASSLGDRNSPLHF; CDR3 DNA: TGTGCCAGCAGCTTAGGGGACAGGAATTCACCCCTCCACTTT
V gene: TRBV11-2; D gene: .; clone size: .; J gene: TRBJ2-3; CDR3 protein: CASSRAVSTDTQYF; CDR3 DNA: TGTGCCAGCAGCCGAGCGGTCAGCACAGATACGCAGTATTTT
V gene: TRBV7-9; D gene: .; clone size: .; J gene: TRBJ2-7; CDR3 protein: CASSLASYTDEQYF; CDR3 DNA: TGTGCCAGCAGCTTAGCCTCGTATACGGACGAGCAGTACTTC
V gene: TRBV5-1; D gene: TRBD2; clone size: .; J gene: TRBJ2-3; CDR3 protein: CASSPLAGGADTQYF; CDR3 DNA: TGCGCCAGCAGCCCATTAGCGGGGGGAGCAGATACGCAGTATTTT
V gene: TRBV30; D gene: .; clone size: .; J gene: TRBJ1-3; CDR3 protein: CAWNRVGNTIYF; CDR3 DNA: TGTGCCTGGAACCGGGTCGGAAACACCATATATTTT
V gene: TRBV4-2; D gene: .; clone size: .; J gene: TRBJ1-2; CDR3 protein: CASSQGVGVTNYGYTF; CDR3 DNA: TGTGCCAGCAGCCAAGGCGTAGGAGTTACTAACTATGGCTACACCTTC
V gene: TRBV25-1; D gene: .; clone size: .; J gene: TRBJ1-4; CDR3 protein: CASSEFGGTLNEKLFF; CDR3 DNA: TGTGCCAGCAGTGAATTTGGGGGAACGTTGAATGAAAAACTGTTTTTT
V gene: TRBV6-1; D gene: TRBD2; clone size: once; J gene: TRBJ2-5; CDR3 protein: CASSAKTSGGETQYF; CDR3 DNA: TGTGCCAGCAGTGCGAAGACTAGCGGGGGAGAGACCCAGTACTTC
V gene: TRBV30; D gene: .; clone size: .; J gene: TRBJ2-1; CDR3 protein: CAWRGFGRGPGDEQFF; CDR3 DNA: TGTGCCTGGAGGGGTTTTGGGCGGGGCCCCGGGGATGAGCAGTTCTTC
V gene: TRBV7-3; D gene: TRBD2; clone size: .; J gene: TRBJ2-7; CDR3 protein: CASSFPLAGGPYEQYF; CDR3 DNA: TGTGCCAGCAGCTTCCCGCTAGCGGGGGGCCCCTACGAGCAGTACTTC
V gene: TRBV5-5; D gene: .; clone size: .; J gene: TRBJ1-1; CDR3 protein: CASSLAPSTEAFF; CDR3 DNA: TGTGCCAGCAGCTTGGCCCCTTCCACTGAAGCTTTCTTT
V gene: TRBV5-5; D gene: TRBD2; clone size: .; J gene: TRBJ2-1; CDR3 protein: CASSLTSGDHNEQFF; CDR3 DNA: TGTGCCAGCAGCTTAACTAGCGGGGACCACAATGAGCAGTTCTTC
V gene: TRBV2; D gene: TRBD1; clone size: .; J gene: TRBJ1-5; CDR3 protein: CASQQTGGFSNQPQHF; CDR3 DNA: TGTGCCAGCCAACAGACAGGGGGCTTCAGCAATCAGCCCCAGCATTTT
V gene: TRBV21-1; D gene: .; clone size: few; J gene: TRBJ1-5; CDR3 protein: CASSKDPRIDQGNQPQHF; CDR3 DNA: TGTGCCAGCAGCAAAGACCCCCGAATAGATCAAGGCAATCAGCCCCAGCATTTT
V gene: TRBV7-2; D gene: TRBD1; clone size: .; J gene: TRBJ1-1; CDR3 protein: CASSLGQGEGDTEAFF; CDR3 DNA: TGTGCCAGCAGCTTGGGACAGGGGGAAGGAGACACTGAAGCTTTCTTT
V gene: TRBV6-5; D gene: TRBD1; clone size: .; J gene: TRBJ1-4; CDR3 protein: CASSSGQVATNEKLFF; CDR3 DNA: TGTGCCAGCAGTTCGGGACAGGTCGCAACTAATGAAAAACTGTTTTTT
V gene: TRBV5-1; D gene: .; clone size: .; J gene: TRBJ2-1; CDR3 protein: CASSYGHRAIVNEQFF; CDR3 DNA: TGCGCCAGCAGCTACGGGCACCGGGCCATTGTCAATGAGCAGTTCTTC
V gene: TRBV6-5; D gene: TRBD1; clone size: .; J gene: TRBJ2-7; CDR3 protein: CASRSDRAHEQYF; CDR3 DNA: TGTGCCAGCAGGTCCGACAGGGCCCACGAGCAGTACTTC
V gene: TRBV4-2; D gene: .; clone size: .; J gene: TRBJ2-1; CDR3 protein: CASSQVPGRDNNEQFF; CDR3 DNA: TGTGCCAGCAGCCAAGTCCCGGGCCGAGATAACAATGAGCAGTTCTTC
V gene: TRBV10-1; D gene: TRBD2; clone size: .; J gene: TRBJ2-7; CDR3 protein: CASSDGTSGSEQYF; CDR3 DNA: TGCGCCAGCAGTGATGGGACTAGCGGGTCCGAGCAGTACTTC
V gene: TRBV5-1; D gene: .; clone size: .; J gene: TRBJ1-1; CDR3 protein: CASQLDTRNTEAFF; CDR3 DNA: TGCGCCAGCCAGCTCGATACAAGGAACACTGAAGCTTTCTTT
V gene: TRBV2; D gene: .; clone size: .; J gene: TRBJ1-5; CDR3 protein: CASRAFGNQPQHF; CDR3 DNA: TGTGCCAGCAGGGCCTTTGGCAATCAGCCCCAGCATTTT
V gene: TRBV18; D gene: TRBD2; clone size: once; J gene: TRBJ2-3; CDR3 protein: CASSPKRGGKTDTQYF; CDR3 DNA: TGTGCCAGCTCACCGAAGCGGGGGGGGAAGACAGATACGCAGTATTTT
V gene: TRBV19; D gene: .; clone size: .; J gene: TRBJ1-5; CDR3 protein: CASGNQPQHF; CDR3 DNA: TGTGCCAGTGGGAATCAGCCCCAGCATTTT
V gene: TRBV19; D gene: TRBD1; clone size: .; J gene: TRBJ2-7; CDR3 protein: CASSRRQGAPYEQYF; CDR3 DNA: TGTGCCAGTAGTCGGCGACAGGGGGCCCCCTACGAGCAGTACTTC
V gene: TRBV6-5; D gene: .; clone size: .; J gene: TRBJ2-6; CDR3 protein: CASSYSARHGANVLTF; CDR3 DNA: TGTGCCAGCAGTTACTCCGCGAGGCATGGGGCCAACGTCCTGACTTTC
V gene: TRBV5-1; D gene: .; clone size: .; J gene: TRBJ2-5; CDR3 protein: CASSLGLGETQYF; CDR3 DNA: TGCGCCAGCAGCTTGGGGCTTGGGGAGACCCAGTACTTC
V gene: TRBV28; D gene: .; clone size: .; J gene: TRBJ1-4; CDR3 protein: CASSSQGFGNEKLFF; CDR3 DNA: TGTGCCAGCAGTTCGCAGGGTTTCGGTAATGAAAAACTGTTTTTT
V gene: TRBV30; D gene: .; clone size: .; J gene: TRBJ2-4; CDR3 protein: CAWSFKTLLAKNIQYF; CDR3 DNA: TGTGCCTGGAGTTTTAAGACCCTCCTAGCCAAAAACATTCAGTACTTC
V gene: TRBV28; D gene: TRBD1; clone size: .; J gene: TRBJ1-5; CDR3 protein: CASRPPDRVSYQPQHF; CDR3 DNA: TGTGCCAGCAGGCCCCCCGACAGGGTATCATATCAGCCCCAGCATTTT
V gene: TRBV19; D gene: TRBD1; clone size: .; J gene: TRBJ2-7; CDR3 protein: CASSTQGFSYEQYF; CDR3 DNA: TGTGCCAGTAGCACACAGGGGTTCTCCTACGAGCAGTACTTC
V gene: TRBV30; D gene: .; clone size: .; J gene: TRBJ1-4; CDR3 protein: CAWSRERGNEKLFF; CDR3 DNA: TGTGCCTGGAGTCGGGAACGGGGTAATGAAAAACTGTTTTTT
V gene: TRBV6-5; D gene: .; clone size: .; J gene: TRBJ1-1; CDR3 protein: CASSNPLGLAEAFF; CDR3 DNA: TGTGCCAGCAGTAACCCTTTGGGCCTCGCTGAAGCTTTCTTT
V gene: TRBV2; D gene: .; clone size: .; J gene: TRBJ1-5; CDR3 protein: CASSGSWPMNQPQHF; CDR3 DNA: TGTGCCAGCAGTGGAAGTTGGCCGATGAATCAGCCCCAGCATTTT
V gene: TRBV19; D gene: .; clone size: .; J gene: TRBJ2-7; CDR3 protein: CASSDSGVRSYEQYF; CDR3 DNA: TGTGCCAGTAGCGATAGTGGGGTCCGCTCCTACGAGCAGTACTTC
V gene: TRBV7-9; D gene: .; clone size: .; J gene: TRBJ2-7; CDR3 protein: CASSLGLGRGSYEQYF; CDR3 DNA: TGTGCCAGCAGCTTAGGGTTGGGTAGGGGCTCCTACGAGCAGTACTTC
V gene: TRBV6-5; D gene: .; clone size: .; J gene: TRBJ2-7; CDR3 protein: CASTTGTKYYEQYF; CDR3 DNA: TGTGCCAGCACCACCGGGACAAAATACTACGAGCAGTACTTC
V gene: TRBV28; D gene: .; clone size: .; J gene: TRBJ1-5; CDR3 protein: CASSKYVAGQPQHF; CDR3 DNA: TGTGCCAGCAGTAAGTATGTTGCGGGTCAGCCCCAGCATTTT